The present T cell receptor beta chain was sequenced within a study of blood T cell repertoires in COVID-19. Overall study: Whether acute or convalescent, the COVID-19 samples came from the United States, Italy and Spain. Sources were T cells, B-cell-depleted T cells, or PBMCs; the material itself was cDNA or gDNA.

V lost 4 bases, J lost 1 base, and 10 bases lay in between. This CDR3 comprises 14 residues. Germline V gene data show CDR1 as SNHLY and CDR2 as FYNNEI. Per the study methods: By means of reference gene primer amplification, nucleated cell counts were estimated. Sequenced by immunoSEQ multiplex PCR; TCRdb stores in-frame clones only, minus some. The V and J calls and clone size were taken over from that table, and D and trimming were inferred from the DNA. The sample holds 200,000 to 250,000 clones, 80% seen once. The chain uses TRBV2 and TRBJ1-1; D ambiguous. Sequenced sample: peripheral blood. The TCR originated in a woman aged 70-85 years with acute or convalescent COVID-19. The CDR3 loop is CASSGPFSNTEAFF. The CDR3 DNA sequence: TGTGCCAGCAGTGGTCCTTTTTCGAACACTGAAGCTTTCTTT. Filled out from reference TRBV2 and TRBJ1-1, the complete variable domain reads EPEVTQTPSHQVTQMGQEVILRCVPISNHLYFYWYRQILGQKVEFLVSFYNNEISEKSEIFDDQFSVERPDGSNFTLKIRSTKLEDSAMYFCASSGPFSNTEAFFGQGTRLTVV.